This T cell receptor (beta chain) was observed in a study of blood T cell repertoires in COVID-19. About the research overall: Nucleic acid was either cDNA or gDNA, and it came from T cells, B-cell-depleted T cells, or PBMCs.

Ages ranged from about 18 to 89 years, with residence in 24 US areas. In assigning cohorts, the study relied on participant-reported clinical history. Within the 2 weeks before study entry, each person in the exposed group met a COVID-19 case. V lost 4 bases, J lost 10 bases, and 4 bases stayed unmatched. Germline V gene data show CDR1 as LGHNA and CDR2 as YNFKEQ. The CDR3 totals 12 residues. Sequencing was performed with immunoSEQ multiplex PCR; in TCRdb, only in-frame clones are kept and a portion is missing. The sample holds 290,000 or so clones, roughly 80% seen once. The chain combines TRBV4-2 with TRBJ2-1; 7 positions match TRBD2. The sample was PBMCs or T cells enriched from blood (not recorded which). This sequence was found in a man aged 35-49 years who had been exposed to COVID-19. The CDR3 here is CASSRREGEQFF. The CDR3 DNA is TGTGCCAGCAGCCGCAGGGAGGGGGAGCAGTTCTTC.